The subject of this entry is one TCR beta chain. Its specificity is not known. This entry comes from a study of CD8 T cells in ankylosing spondylitis. Study-wide points: Clones linked to disease were reported to show significant enrichment in matched ankylosing spondylitis synovial fluid. Disease-associated clones were CD8+ and fairly uncommon in peripheral blood. There was a TCR beta motif, made of eight highly homologous variants, that appeared characteristic of ankylosing spondylitis blood.

Scientists made TCR beta libraries using quantitative 5'-RACE with molecular barcodes. TCRdb re-called the 5' RACE reads with MiXCR, one entry per CDR3 protein. The data contain about 390,000 distinct CDR3 sequences, more than 20% of them singletons. The CDR3 contains 13 residues. The germline V gene encodes CDR1 SNHLY and CDR2 FYNNEI. V dropped 9 bases and J dropped 4 bases, with 10 bases sitting between them. Material for sequencing was blood, either unsorted or a sorted T cell fraction (not recorded which). This sequence was found in a male donor with ankylosing spondylitis. The V and J genes are TRBV2 and TRBJ2-6; D is ambiguous. The CDR3 DNA reads as TGTGCCAGAGCCCCTTCCGGGGCCAACGTCCTGACTTTC. As protein: CARAPSGANVLTF.